This T cell receptor beta chain was recorded in a study of T cell changes during pregnancy in multiple sclerosis. This table comes from immunoSEQ multiplex PCR, and its TCRdb copy is limited to in-frame clones, with some not included. The table shows tens of thousands of clones, with 94% occurring only once. This TCR came from a female donor with multiple sclerosis, enrolled in a pregnancy study. Sample: CD4+ T cells from peripheral blood mononuclear cells, taken in the second trimester of pregnancy.

CDR3 residues: CASKGDREYTGELFF. The DNA for the CDR3 is TGCGCCAGCAAAGGGGACAGGGAGTACACCGGGGAGCTGTTTTTT. This chain uses TRBV5-1 with TRBJ2-2; 9 bases are a match to TRBD1. Losses at the gene ends were 6 bases for V and 3 bases for J; bases not matched to a gene: 6. The CDR3 spans 15 residues. The germline gives CDR1 SGHRS, CDR2 YFSETQ. Drawing the rest from reference TRBV5-1 and TRBJ2-2, the complete variable domain is KAGVTQTPRYLIKTRGQQVTLSCSPISGHRSVSWYQQTPGQGLQFLFEYFSETQRNKGNFPGRFSGRQFSNSRSEMNVSTLELGDSALYLCASKGDREYTGELFFGEGSRLTVL.